Listed below are T cell receptor beta chains from one sample, sequenced in a study of CD8 T cells in Susac syndrome. TCRdb re-analysed the immunoSEQ multiplex PCR reads in MiXCR, keeping a single row per CDR3 protein. Here the sample spans about 240,000 distinct CDR3 sequences, 90% to 97% being singletons. The sample comprised CD4+ T cells from PBMCs. These receptors originate from a human donor with Susac syndrome. Each CDR3 is given with its conserved first and last residue. Each record gives: V gene, J gene, D gene, clone size, CDR3 protein, CDR3 DNA. D genes are given only for firm matches. Not all rows give a size; the values are once, few, many and, for expanded clones, a class.

TRBV19	TRBJ2-7	NA	NA	CASSGRGAYEQYF	TGTGCCAGTAGCGGCAGGGGCGCCTACGAGCAGTACTTC
TRBV5-1	TRBJ2-7	NA	once	CASSLGAAYEQYF	TGCGCCAGCAGCTTGGGGGCTGCCTACGAGCAGTACTTC
TRBV30	TRBJ2-7	NA	NA	CAWGLGAILYEQYF	TGTGCCTGGGGGCTAGGAGCGATCCTATACGAGCAGTACTTC
TRBV6-6	TRBJ2-3	NA	NA	CASRSRAGNTDTQYF	TGTGCCAGCAGATCCCGGGCGGGCAACACAGATACGCAGTATTTT
TRBV6-2/TRBV6-3	TRBJ2-7	NA	NA	CASRRTAYRGEQYF	TGTGCCAGCCGGAGGACAGCCTACCGAGGTGAGCAGTACTTC
TRBV9	TRBJ2-3	TRBD2	NA	CASSSRGTSGYSTDTQYF	TGTGCCAGCAGCTCGCGCGGGACTAGCGGGTATAGCACAGATACGCAGTATTTT
TRBV4-2	TRBJ2-2	NA	NA	CASSPLGGGTGELFF	TGTGCCAGCAGCCCGTTGGGGGGAGGAACCGGGGAGCTGTTTTTT
TRBV9	TRBJ1-2	NA	NA	CASSVLSGYGYTF	TGTGCCAGCAGCGTACTATCCGGCTATGGCTACACCTTC
TRBV25-1	TRBJ1-2	TRBD1	NA	CASSESSLLPGQTYGYTF	TGTGCCAGCAGTGAATCCTCTCTTCTACCGGGACAGACCTATGGCTACACCTTC
TRBV6-6	TRBJ1-4	NA	once	CASSYSGPLGKLFF	TGTGCCAGCAGTTACTCGGGACCTCTCGGGAAACTGTTTTTT
TRBV29-1	TRBJ2-1	NA	NA	CSVLVRTSTYNEQFF	TGCAGCGTTTTGGTGAGGACATCGACCTACAATGAGCAGTTCTTC
TRBV29-1	TRBJ2-6	NA	NA	CSVVSGSSGANVLTF	TGCAGCGTTGTAAGTGGATCGTCCGGGGCCAACGTCCTGACTTTC
TRBV25-1	TRBJ1-2	NA	NA	CASSDPPVGGYTF	TGTGCCAGCAGTGATCCCCCCGTGGGTGGCTACACCTTC
TRBV6-2/TRBV6-3	TRBJ2-7	TRBD2	NA	CASSRSGSKPYEQYF	TGTGCCAGCAGTCGTAGCGGGAGCAAGCCCTACGAGCAGTACTTC
TRBV4-2	TRBJ2-1	NA	NA	CASSLGAASGVYNEQFF	TGTGCCAGCAGCTTGGGGGCTGCTAGCGGCGTTTACAATGAGCAGTTCTTC
TRBV3-1	TRBJ2-5	NA	once	CASSPSGGAQETQYF	TGTGCCAGCAGCCCTTCGGGGGGCGCCCAGGAGACCCAGTACTTC
TRBV25-1	TRBJ2-1	NA	NA	CASTETSPGEQFF	TGTGCCAGCACCGAAACCTCCCCCGGTGAGCAGTTCTTC
TRBV30	TRBJ2-5	NA	NA	CAWGLEGIRETQYF	TGTGCCTGGGGCCTCGAGGGGATTAGGGAGACCCAGTACTTC
TRBV14	TRBJ2-4	NA	NA	CASSQVGKNIQYF	TGTGCCAGCAGCCAAGTTGGCAAAAACATTCAGTACTTC
TRBV25-1	TRBJ2-3	NA	NA	CASSEPGEADTQYF	TGTGCCAGCAGTGAACCGGGAGAGGCAGATACGCAGTATTTT
TRBV9	TRBJ2-1	NA	NA	CASSVGTGYNEQFF	TGTGCCAGCAGCGTAGGGACCGGCTACAATGAGCAGTTCTTC
TRBV25-1	TRBJ1-2	NA	NA	CASSELDGTSHGYTF	TGTGCCAGCAGTGAATTAGACGGGACAAGTCATGGCTACACCTTC
TRBV7-2	TRBJ2-7	NA	NA	CASSRLVGTYEQYF	TGTGCCAGCAGCCGCCTAGTAGGGACTTACGAGCAGTACTTC
TRBV20-1	TRBJ1-2	NA	NA	CSARDPTGNYGYTF	TGCAGTGCTAGAGATCCCACAGGGAACTATGGCTACACCTTC
TRBV3-1	TRBJ1-1	TRBD1	once	CASSQGTGGTEAFF	TGTGCCAGCAGCCAAGGGACAGGGGGCACTGAAGCTTTCTTT
TRBV21-1	TRBJ2-5	NA	NA	CASSNVQGLVGETQYF	TGTGCCAGCAGCAACGTACAGGGCCTCGTGGGAGAGACCCAGTACTTC
TRBV6-5	TRBJ1-3	TRBD1	NA	CASRTTGAGNTIYF	TGTGCCAGCAGAACCACAGGGGCTGGAAACACCATATATTTT
TRBV12-3/TRBV12-4	TRBJ1-4	NA	NA	CASSWGRINEKLFF	TGTGCCAGCAGCTGGGGACGGATTAATGAAAAACTGTTTTTT
TRBV29-1	TRBJ2-5	NA	NA	CSVRGSLGETQYF	TGCAGCGTCCGGGGGTCCTTAGGGGAGACCCAGTACTTC
TRBV15	TRBJ2-1	NA	NA	CATSRGLLDWDEQFF	TGTGCCACCAGCAGAGGGCTTCTGGATTGGGATGAGCAGTTCTTC
TRBV4-1	TRBJ2-1	TRBD2	NA	CASSQREGTFMGEQFF	TGCGCCAGCAGCCAGCGGGAGGGGACTTTCATGGGTGAGCAGTTCTTC
TRBV25-1	TRBJ2-2	NA	NA	CASRASGTNTGELFF	TGTGCCAGCAGGGCGAGCGGGACAAACACCGGGGAGCTGTTTTTT
TRBV24-1	TRBJ2-2	NA	NA	CATSVNGNTGELFF	TGTGCCACCAGTGTGAACGGGAACACCGGGGAGCTGTTTTTT
TRBV3-1	TRBJ2-1	NA	NA	CASSQVRLVNEQFF	TGTGCCAGCAGCCAAGTCCGACTAGTCAACGAGCAGTTCTTC
TRBV20-1	TRBJ2-1	NA	NA	CSARIGQIINEQFF	TGCAGTGCTAGAATCGGACAGATCATCAATGAGCAGTTCTTC
TRBV6-2/TRBV6-3	TRBJ2-7	NA	few	CASSPGTTYEQYF	TGTGCCAGCTCTCCCGGGACCACCTACGAGCAGTACTTC
TRBV5-6	TRBJ1-5	TRBD1	NA	CASRRQGAQQPQHF	TGTGCCAGCAGACGACAGGGGGCTCAGCAGCCCCAGCATTTT
TRBV5-1	TRBJ2-2	NA	NA	CASSLAPPNTGELFF	TGCGCCAGCAGCTTGGCCCCGCCGAACACCGGGGAGCTGTTTTTT
TRBV2	TRBJ2-4	NA	NA	CASSKNGQGLAGAAGYF	TGTGCCAGCAGTAAGAATGGACAGGGCCTAGCGGGTGCCGCGGGGTACTTC
TRBV12-3/TRBV12-4	TRBJ2-7	TRBD2	NA	CASSFGSSGRKREQYF	TGTGCCAGCAGTTTTGGGTCTAGCGGGAGGAAACGGGAGCAGTACTTC
TRBV27	TRBJ2-7	NA	NA	CASSLGTRGYDEQYF	TGTGCCAGCAGTTTGGGAACCCGGGGTTACGACGAGCAGTACTTC
TRBV18	TRBJ1-1	NA	NA	CASSPFETANTEAFF	TGTGCCAGCTCACCCTTTGAGACAGCGAACACTGAAGCTTTCTTT